A single T cell receptor beta chain is shown here with its context. Its cognate antigen is unknown. The sample is drawn from a study of T cells in localized non-small cell lung cancer. Study-wide points: Appearance in adjacent lung was seen for a median roughly 56 of the top 100 tumor clones.

Germline V gene sequence: CDR1 SGHAT, CDR2 FQNNGV. CDR3 length: 14 residues. The V gene lost 5 bases and the J gene lost 3 bases, with 13 bases spanning the gap. Assay used: immunoSEQ multiplex PCR; TCRdb lists only in-frame clones, some missing. The data contain around 16,000 clones, around 91% of them singletons. The source is a female donor aged 60 or older with stage III squamous cell lung carcinoma. This material consisted of peripheral blood, taken before any cancer treatment. This sequence joins TRBV11-2 and TRBJ1-2; tentative D call: TRBD1 (5 bases). The CDR3 here is CASSGPDNDYGYTF. The CDR3 DNA reads TGTGCCAGCAGCGGCCCGGACAATGACTATGGCTACACCTTC.